This note documents a single TCR beta chain sequence. CDR3 size: 18 residues. Trimming stripped 5 bases from V and 3 bases from J, with 20 bases between. Germline V CDR1 and CDR2: SEHNR, FQNEAQ (reference sequence). The record originates from a study of tumour-infiltrating T cells in Burkitt lymphoma. Across the whole study: Repertoire clonality predicted overall and progression-free survival.

Repertoires were generated with immunoSEQ multiplex PCR, while TCRdb's copy carries only in-frame clones and drops some. This sample has 13,000 to 15,000 clones, with 75% found just once. The sequence was obtained from a human donor with diffuse large B-cell lymphoma. V usage is TRBV7-9 and J usage is TRBJ2-6; D could derive from TRBD1 or TRBD2 (7 bases each). The sequenced material came from tumor tissue. The CDR3 spells CASSPRGRGLFGANVLTF. CDR3 in DNA: TGTGCCAGCAGCCCGCGAGGGAGGGGGCTCTTTGGGGCCAACGTCCTGACTTTC.